This entry features one TCR beta chain sequence. Its target is unknown. Clones were sequenced by immunoSEQ multiplex PCR, and TCRdb holds only the in-frame ones, with some missing. The data hold around 120,000 clones, with 88% observed a single time. The data stem from a study of T cell responses to AZD1222 COVID-19 vaccine. Study-wide findings and caveats: Females outnumbered males among donors, who were mostly white British; clonal diversity was possibly underestimated. Baseline seropositivity characterized only a handful of AZD1222 recipients. The study sampled repertoires only after the peak T cell response.

Germline CDR1 is WNHNN and CDR2 is SYGVQD (reference sequence). V shed 3 bases and J shed 7 bases, with 4 bases lying between them. This CDR3 region has 11 residues. Here the sequenced sample was peripheral blood, taken on day 0 of MenACWY control vaccination. V gene TRBV10-1 combines with J gene TRBJ2-1, with no clear D. The sequence derives from an adult in good health. This chain's CDR3 is CASSDDNEQFF. The CDR3 DNA reads TGCGCCAGCAGTGATGATAATGAGCAGTTCTTC.